This T cell receptor beta chain was obtained from a study of blood T cell repertoires in COVID-19. Study-wide context: The study counted Cohort 3 donors as recovered given two negative PCRs, clearance, or symptom resolution.

Libraries were prepared by immunoSEQ multiplex PCR; TCRdb keeps only in-frame clonotypes and omits some of them. The sample carries 200,000 to 250,000 clones, about nine tenths recorded once. The source of this sequence is a woman in her 50s in a cohort exposed to, infected with or recovered from COVID-19 (not recorded which). The source material was PBMCs or T cells enriched from blood (not recorded which).

The DNA of the CDR3 is TGTGCCAGCACGGCGGGGGTAACAGGGCCCCATGGCTACACCTTC. Encoded protein: CASTAGVTGPHGYTF. V and J are TRBV6-6 and TRBJ1-2, with a tentative D call TRBD1 (6 bases). Germline V gene lookup returns CDR1 MNHNY and CDR2 SVGAGI (reference sequence). Trimming left V 7 bases short and J 6 bases short, with 21 bases between. The CDR3 consists of 15 residues.